The rows below give T cell receptor beta chains drawn from one sample of a study of T cell responses to AZD1222 COVID-19 vaccine. The protocol was immunoSEQ multiplex PCR, while the TCRdb copy is restricted to in-frame clones and leaves out a portion. The sample carries approximately 76,000 clones, 82% recorded once. The sample was peripheral blood, taken on day 0 of AZD1222 vaccination. The receptors originated from an adult in good health. CDR3s include the opening cysteine and the closing phenylalanine or tryptophan. D genes are given only for firm matches. Expanded clones get a size class; other rows say once, few or many, or leave the size out.

. | TRBJ1-2 | . | TRBV14 | CASSQQGEYHGYTF | TGTGCCAGCAGCCAACAAGGGGAATATCATGGCTACACCTTC
once | TRBJ1-2 | . | TRBV7-9 | CASSSPGSKIVYTF | TGTGCCAGCAGCTCCCCTGGGTCCAAGATAGTCTACACCTTC
many | TRBJ1-5 | TRBD1 | TRBV12-5 | CASGQNRGQPQHF | TGTGCTAGTGGCCAGAACAGGGGACAGCCCCAGCATTTT
. | TRBJ2-1 | . | TRBV2 | CASAPPTGGEGVEQFF | TGTGCCAGCGCCCCCCCGACGGGCGGCGAAGGTGTTGAGCAGTTCTTC
. | TRBJ2-7 | . | TRBV2 | CASSERGLEQYF | TGTGCCAGCAGTGAGCGGGGGCTCGAGCAGTACTTC
. | TRBJ1-4 | . | TRBV4-3 | CASSQENSRLANEKLFF | TGCGCCAGCAGCCAAGAAAACAGCCGGCTGGCTAATGAAAAACTGTTTTTT
few | TRBJ2-5 | . | TRBV10-2 | CASGPGPQETQYF | TGCGCCAGCGGCCCGGGTCCTCAAGAGACCCAGTACTTC
. | TRBJ2-1 | TRBD2 | TRBV19 | CASGQLAGSSYNEQFF | TGTGCCAGTGGACAATTAGCGGGAAGCTCCTACAATGAGCAGTTCTTC
. | TRBJ2-3 | TRBD2 | TRBV11-2 | CASSTPTSGFGDTQYF | TGTGCCAGCAGCACCCCGACTAGCGGGTTCGGAGATACGCAGTATTTT
. | TRBJ1-2 | . | TRBV12-3/TRBV12-4 | CASSFTDFDYTF | TGTGCCAGCAGTTTCACAGACTTCGACTACACCTTC
. | TRBJ1-2 | . | TRBV2 | CASSIREGDGYTF | TGTGCCAGCAGTATCAGGGAGGGGGATGGCTACACCTTC
. | TRBJ2-2 | TRBD2 | TRBV7-6 | CASSLFESGGNTGELFF | TGTGCCAGCAGCTTATTTGAAAGCGGGGGGAACACCGGGGAGCTGTTTTTT
. | TRBJ1-2 | . | TRBV30 | CASADNYGYTF | TGTGCCTCAGCAGATAACTATGGCTACACCTTC
. | TRBJ1-6 | . | TRBV9 | CASSVAGGPLHF | TGTGCCAGCAGCGTAGCGGGAGGTCCCCTCCACTTT
. | TRBJ1-6 | . | TRBV7-2 | CASSPVGQGNSPLHF | TGTGCCAGCAGCCCTGTGGGGCAGGGGAATTCACCCCTCCACTTT
. | TRBJ1-1 | TRBD1 | TRBV7-3 | CASSARDRGFEAFF | TGTGCCAGCAGCGCTCGGGACAGGGGATTCGAAGCTTTCTTT
few | TRBJ2-7 | . | TRBV5-1 | CASSLDSHPSYEQYF | TGCGCCAGCAGCTTAGACAGCCACCCAAGCTACGAGCAGTACTTC
. | TRBJ1-5 | . | TRBV10-2 | CASSKGENQPQHF | TGCGCCAGCAGTAAGGGGGAGAATCAGCCCCAGCATTTT
. | TRBJ1-1 | . | TRBV12-3/TRBV12-4 | CASMRMNTEAFF | TGTGCCAGCATGCGCATGAACACTGAAGCTTTCTTT
. | TRBJ1-4 | . | TRBV11-2 | CASSFLSGGDEKLFF | TGTGCCAGCAGCTTCCTCTCCGGAGGGGATGAAAAACTGTTTTTT
few | TRBJ2-1 | TRBD2 | TRBV7-2 | CASSISGRSYNEQFF | TGTGCCAGCAGCATTAGCGGGAGGTCCTACAATGAGCAGTTCTTC
. | TRBJ2-3 | . | TRBV9 | CASSVSSTDTQYF | TGTGCCAGCAGCGTATCTAGCACAGATACGCAGTATTTT
. | TRBJ2-7 | TRBD1 | TRBV27 | CASKAQGVPDDEQYF | TGTGCCAGCAAGGCCCAGGGGGTACCCGATGACGAGCAGTACTTC
. | TRBJ1-3 | TRBD1 | TRBV7-8 | CASSVDRGTGNTIYF | TGTGCCAGCAGCGTAGACAGGGGGACTGGAAACACCATATATTTT
once | TRBJ2-7 | . | TRBV28 | CASSRDLWEQYF | TGTGCCAGCAGTCGGGACCTGTGGGAGCAGTACTTC
. | TRBJ1-4 | TRBD1 | TRBV2 | CASRDTGTGLEKLFF | TGTGCCAGCAGAGATACCGGGACAGGGTTAGAAAAACTGTTTTTT
. | TRBJ1-1 | . | TRBV30 | CAWSGAGGGRNTEAFF | TGTGCCTGGAGTGGGGCTGGGGGCGGTAGGAACACTGAAGCTTTCTTT
few | TRBJ1-6 | . | TRBV20-1 | CSASTGRANSPLHF | TGCAGTGCTAGTACGGGCAGGGCCAACTCACCCCTCCACTTT
once | TRBJ2-7 | TRBD2 | TRBV11-2 | CASSSGLAGDEQYF | TGTGCCAGCAGCTCCGGACTAGCGGGAGACGAGCAGTACTTC
once | TRBJ1-2 | . | TRBV19 | CASSIASGSTGGGYTF | TGTGCCAGTAGTATCGCAAGTGGATCGACCGGGGGAGGCTACACCTTC
. | TRBJ2-6 | . | TRBV11-2 | CASSLGISGANVLTF | TGTGCCAGCAGCCTAGGGATCTCTGGGGCCAACGTCCTGACTTTC
. | TRBJ1-4 | TRBD1 | TRBV19 | CASSIDLTGIEGDEKLFF | TGTGCCAGTAGTATAGATCTGACAGGGATTGAGGGGGATGAAAAACTGTTTTTT
. | TRBJ1-2 | . | TRBV6-6 | CASRPYVVNYGYTF | TGTGCCAGCAGACCTTACGTGGTAAACTATGGCTACACCTTC
. | TRBJ2-1 | . | TRBV5-6 | CASSLEWGREQFF | TGTGCCAGCAGCTTGGAATGGGGGCGTGAGCAGTTCTTC
. | TRBJ1-2 | . | TRBV21-1 | CASRIPRVGRKGRRPDYGYTF | TGTGCCAGCAGAATACCGCGGGTAGGAAGAAAGGGACGCAGGCCCGACTATGGCTACACCTTC
. | TRBJ2-7 | TRBD1 | TRBV6-5 | CASSSGTGGGSYEQYF | TGTGCCAGCAGTTCCGGGACAGGGGGCGGAAGCTACGAGCAGTACTTC
medium-sized | TRBJ1-3 | . | TRBV7-8 | CASSLFKAYGNTIYF | TGTGCCAGCAGCTTATTTAAGGCGTATGGAAACACCATATATTTT
. | TRBJ1-1 | . | TRBV5-4 | CASSLDPRGLSGTEAFF | TGTGCCAGCAGCTTGGATCCCCGGGGGCTATCGGGCACTGAAGCTTTCTTT
. | TRBJ2-3 | TRBD1 | TRBV7-2 | CASSLGTGDTQYF | TGTGCCAGCAGCTTAGGGACAGGAGATACGCAGTATTTT
. | TRBJ1-3 | . | TRBV5-1 | CASSPLPQSSGNTIYF | TGCGCCAGCAGCCCTCTCCCCCAGAGCTCTGGAAACACCATATATTTT
. | TRBJ1-5 | . | TRBV7-2 | CASSLIKGENQPQHF | TGTGCCAGCAGCTTAATCAAGGGAGAAAATCAGCCCCAGCATTTT
. | TRBJ1-1 | . | TRBV5-5 | CASKQANTEAFF | TGTGCCAGCAAACAGGCGAACACTGAAGCTTTCTTT
once | TRBJ2-5 | . | TRBV18 | CASSHRDEARETQYF | TGTGCCAGCTCACACCGGGACGAGGCGAGGGAGACCCAGTACTTC
. | TRBJ1-2 | . | TRBV19 | CASSSRTVNYGYTF | TGTGCCAGTAGTTCAAGGACGGTCAACTATGGCTACACCTTC
. | TRBJ2-1 | . | TRBV12-3/TRBV12-4 | CASSSGAWNEQFF | TGTGCCAGCAGTTCCGGGGCCTGGAATGAGCAGTTCTTC
. | TRBJ2-7 | . | TRBV11-2 | CASSLAGTHLEQYF | TGTGCCAGCAGCTTAGCGGGGACGCACCTCGAGCAGTACTTC
. | TRBJ2-3 | TRBD2 | TRBV5-4 | CASSIRTSVGTDTQYF | TGTGCCAGCAGCATAAGGACTAGCGTAGGCACAGATACGCAGTATTTT
. | TRBJ1-2 | . | TRBV7-2 | CASSLVPPQLDQGNYGYTF | TGTGCCAGCAGCTTAGTTCCACCCCAACTTGACCAGGGGAACTATGGCTACACCTTC
. | TRBJ2-1 | . | TRBV7-6 | CASSLDVWVSGSYNEQFF | TGTGCCAGCAGCTTAGATGTCTGGGTTAGCGGCTCCTACAATGAGCAGTTCTTC
. | TRBJ2-7 | . | TRBV7-2 | CASSLATLRDLGEQYF | TGTGCCAGCAGCTTAGCGACCCTGAGGGACCTGGGAGAGCAGTACTTC
. | TRBJ1-2 | . | TRBV4-1 | CASSQLGTLGKLSEGYTF | TGCGCCAGCAGCCAATTAGGGACATTGGGGAAACTATCTGAGGGCTACACCTTC
. | TRBJ2-1 | . | TRBV7-6 | CASSLDSGSDEQFF | TGTGCCAGCAGCTTAGATTCTGGCTCGGATGAGCAGTTCTTC
. | TRBJ2-6 | . | TRBV9 | CASSVEASGANVLTF | TGTGCCAGCAGCGTAGAGGCTTCTGGGGCCAACGTCCTGACTTTC
. | TRBJ2-1 | . | TRBV28 | CASSSRDPYNEQFF | TGTGCCAGCAGTTCCCGGGACCCCTACAATGAGCAGTTCTTC
. | TRBJ2-2 | . | TRBV4-3 | CASSQDSAGRNTGELFF | TGCGCCAGCAGCCAAGATAGCGCAGGGCGAAACACCGGGGAGCTGTTTTTT
. | TRBJ2-7 | . | TRBV5-1 | CASSLEQSTDEQYF | TGCGCCAGCAGCTTGGAACAGAGCACTGACGAGCAGTACTTC
. | TRBJ2-7 | TRBD1 | TRBV9 | CASSVEQGAYEQYF | TGTGCCAGCAGCGTAGAACAGGGGGCCTACGAGCAGTACTTC
. | TRBJ1-2 | . | TRBV10-3 | CAISESDEAYGYTF | TGTGCCATCAGTGAGTCCGACGAAGCCTATGGCTACACCTTC
. | TRBJ1-4 | TRBD1 | TRBV2 | CASSSGTGYEKLFF | TGTGCCAGCAGCTCCGGGACAGGGTACGAAAAACTGTTTTTT
. | TRBJ2-7 | . | TRBV30 | CAWSLDGSYEQYF | TGTGCCTGGAGTCTTGACGGCTCCTACGAGCAGTACTTC